This T cell receptor beta chain comes out of a study of technical replicates of blood from a handful of donors. Sequencing used immunoSEQ multiplex PCR; TCRdb keeps in-frame clones, though not all of them. Of more than 90,000 clones in the sample, under 97% are singletons; the top ten hold about 0.21%. Sequenced sample: T cells isolated from PBMCs. The receptor comes from a human donor in good health.

CDR3 coding DNA: TGTGCCAGCAGACGCACCGGGACAGGTACCTACGAGCAGTACTTC. It is translated as CASRRTGTGTYEQYF. The J gene is TRBJ2-7, the V gene TRBV28; 8 positions match TRBD1. CDR1 and CDR2 (germline): MDHEN, SYDVKM. With V trimmed by 6 bases and J by 2 bases, 9 bases remained unmatched. The CDR3 has 15 residues. Full variable domain (rest looked up from reference TRBV28 and TRBJ2-7): DVKVTQSSRYLVKRTGEKVFLECVQDMDHENMFWYRQDPGLGLRLIYFSYDVKMKEKGDIPEGYSVSREKKERFSLILESASTNQTSMYLCASRRTGTGTYEQYFGPGTRLTVT.